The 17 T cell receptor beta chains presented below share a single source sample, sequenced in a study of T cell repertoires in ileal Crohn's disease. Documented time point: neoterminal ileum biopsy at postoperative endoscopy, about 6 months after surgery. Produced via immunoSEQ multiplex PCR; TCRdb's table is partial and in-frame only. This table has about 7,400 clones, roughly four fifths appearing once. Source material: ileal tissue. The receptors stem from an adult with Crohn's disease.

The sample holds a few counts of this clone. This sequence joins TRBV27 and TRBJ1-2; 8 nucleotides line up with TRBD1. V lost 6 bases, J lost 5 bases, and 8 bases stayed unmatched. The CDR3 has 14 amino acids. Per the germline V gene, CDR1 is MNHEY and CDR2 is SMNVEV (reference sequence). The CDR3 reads CASRDRAWGYGYTF. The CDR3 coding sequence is TGTGCCAGCAGGGACAGGGCCTGGGGGTATGGCTACACCTTC.

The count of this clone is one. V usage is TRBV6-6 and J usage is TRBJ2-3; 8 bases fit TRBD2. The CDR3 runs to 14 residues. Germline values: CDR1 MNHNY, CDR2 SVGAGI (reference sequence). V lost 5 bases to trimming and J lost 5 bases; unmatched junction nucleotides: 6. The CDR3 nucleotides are TGTGCCAGCAGTCGGGGGGGCTGGGAAGATACGCAGTATTTT. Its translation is CASSRGGWEDTQYF.

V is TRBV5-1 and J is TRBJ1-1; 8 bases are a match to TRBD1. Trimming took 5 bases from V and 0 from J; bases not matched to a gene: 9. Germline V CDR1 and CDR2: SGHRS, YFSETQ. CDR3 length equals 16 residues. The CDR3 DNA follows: TGCGCCAGCAGAGGGCAGGGGGCCCTTATGAACACTGAAGCTTTCTTT. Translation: CASRGQGALMNTEAFF.

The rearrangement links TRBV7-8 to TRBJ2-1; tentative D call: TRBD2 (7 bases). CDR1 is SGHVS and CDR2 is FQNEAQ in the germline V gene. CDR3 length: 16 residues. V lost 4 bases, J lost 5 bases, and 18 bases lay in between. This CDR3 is CASSSSGVLADNEQFF. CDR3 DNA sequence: TGTGCCAGCAGCTCTTCAGGGGTCCTAGCGGACAATGAGCAGTTCTTC.

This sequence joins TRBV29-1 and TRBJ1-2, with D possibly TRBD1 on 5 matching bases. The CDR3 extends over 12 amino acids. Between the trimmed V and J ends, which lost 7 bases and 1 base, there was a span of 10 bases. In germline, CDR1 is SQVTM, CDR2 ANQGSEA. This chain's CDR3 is CSAGDGNYGYTF. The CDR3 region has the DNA TGCAGCGCGGGGGACGGTAACTATGGCTACACCTTC.

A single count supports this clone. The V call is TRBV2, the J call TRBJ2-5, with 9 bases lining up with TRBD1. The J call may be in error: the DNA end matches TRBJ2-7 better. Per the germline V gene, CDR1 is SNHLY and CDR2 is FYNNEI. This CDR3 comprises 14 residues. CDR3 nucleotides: TGTGCCAGCAGTTTACAGGGGGCCTCCTACGAGCAGTACTTC. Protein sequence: CASSLQGASYEQYF.

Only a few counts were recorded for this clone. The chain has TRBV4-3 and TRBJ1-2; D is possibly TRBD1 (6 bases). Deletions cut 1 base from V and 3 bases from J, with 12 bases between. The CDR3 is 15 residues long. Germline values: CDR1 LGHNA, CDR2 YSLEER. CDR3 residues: CASSQVHNRDYGYTF. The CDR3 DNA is TGCGCCAGCAGCCAAGTACACAACAGGGACTATGGCTACACCTTC.

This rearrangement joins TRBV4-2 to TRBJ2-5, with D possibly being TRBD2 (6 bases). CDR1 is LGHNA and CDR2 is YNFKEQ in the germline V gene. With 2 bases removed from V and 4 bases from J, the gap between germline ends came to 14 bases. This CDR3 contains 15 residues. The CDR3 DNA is TGTGCCAGCAGCCAACTCGTGGGGGGAATAGAGACCCAGTACTTC. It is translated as CASSQLVGGIETQYF.

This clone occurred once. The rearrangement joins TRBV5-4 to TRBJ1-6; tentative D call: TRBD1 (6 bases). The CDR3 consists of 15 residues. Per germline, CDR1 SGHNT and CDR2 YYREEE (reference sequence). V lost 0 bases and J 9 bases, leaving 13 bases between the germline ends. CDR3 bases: TGTGCCAGCAGCTTGGATCCAGGGGTGGGTTCACCCCTCCACTTT. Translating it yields CASSLDPGVGSPLHF.

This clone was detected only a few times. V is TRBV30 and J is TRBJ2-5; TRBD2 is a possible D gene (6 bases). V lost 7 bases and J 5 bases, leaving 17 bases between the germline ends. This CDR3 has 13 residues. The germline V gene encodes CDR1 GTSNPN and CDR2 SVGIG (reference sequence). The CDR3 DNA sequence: TGTGCCTCGGAGGGCAGACCCTGGGAGACCCAGTACTTC. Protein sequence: CASEGRPWETQYF.

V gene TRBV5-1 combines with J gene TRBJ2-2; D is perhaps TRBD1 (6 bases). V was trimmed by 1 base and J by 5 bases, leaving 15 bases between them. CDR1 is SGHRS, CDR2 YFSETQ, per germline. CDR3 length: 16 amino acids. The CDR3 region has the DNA TGCGCCAGCAGCTTGACCATACAGGGTTGGACCGGGGAGCTGTTTTTT. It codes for CASSLTIQGWTGELFF.

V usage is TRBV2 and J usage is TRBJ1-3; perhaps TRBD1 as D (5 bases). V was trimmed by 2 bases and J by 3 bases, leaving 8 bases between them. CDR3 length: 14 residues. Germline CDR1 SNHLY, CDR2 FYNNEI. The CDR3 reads CASSEQGFGNTIYF. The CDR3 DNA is TGTGCCAGCAGTGAACAGGGTTTTGGAAACACCATATATTTT.

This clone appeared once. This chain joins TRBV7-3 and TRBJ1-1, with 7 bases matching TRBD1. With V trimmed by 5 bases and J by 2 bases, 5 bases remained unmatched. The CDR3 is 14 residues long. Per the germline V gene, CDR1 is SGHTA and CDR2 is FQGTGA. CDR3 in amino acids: CASSPGGSNTEAFF. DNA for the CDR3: TGTGCCAGCAGCCCAGGGGGGTCTAACACTGAAGCTTTCTTT. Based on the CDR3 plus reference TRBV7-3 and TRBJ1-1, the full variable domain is GAGVSQTPSNKVTEKGKYVELRCDPISGHTALYWYRQSLGQGPEFLIYFQGTGAADDSGLPNDRFFAVRPEGSVSTLKIQRTERGDSAVYLCASSPGGSNTEAFFGQGTRLTVV.

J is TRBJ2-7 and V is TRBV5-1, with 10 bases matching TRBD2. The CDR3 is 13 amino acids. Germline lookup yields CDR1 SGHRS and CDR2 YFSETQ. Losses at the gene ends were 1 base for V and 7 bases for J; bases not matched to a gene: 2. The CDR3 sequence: CASSLTSGVEQYF. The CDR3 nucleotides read TGCGCCAGCAGCTTGACTAGCGGGGTGGAGCAGTACTTC.

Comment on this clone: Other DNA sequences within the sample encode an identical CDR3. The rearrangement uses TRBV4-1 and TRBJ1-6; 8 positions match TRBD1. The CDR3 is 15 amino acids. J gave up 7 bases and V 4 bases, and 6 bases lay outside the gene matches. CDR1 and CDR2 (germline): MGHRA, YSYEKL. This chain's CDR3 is CASSPSTGDNSPLHF. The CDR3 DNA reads TGCGCCAGCAGCCCCTCGACAGGGGACAATTCACCCCTCCACTTT.

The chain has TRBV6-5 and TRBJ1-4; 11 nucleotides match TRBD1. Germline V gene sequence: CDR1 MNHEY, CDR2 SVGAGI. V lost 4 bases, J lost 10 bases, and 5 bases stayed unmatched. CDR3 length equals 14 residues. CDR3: CASSSRTGGGKLFF. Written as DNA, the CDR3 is TGTGCCAGCAGTTCCAGGACAGGGGGCGGAAAACTGTTTTTT.

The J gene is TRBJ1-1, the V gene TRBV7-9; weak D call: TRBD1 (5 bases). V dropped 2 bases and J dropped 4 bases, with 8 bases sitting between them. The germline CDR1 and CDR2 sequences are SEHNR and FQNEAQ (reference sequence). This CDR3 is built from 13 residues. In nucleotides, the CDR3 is TGTGCCAGCAGCTTATATCAGGGCACTGAAGCTTTCTTT. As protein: CASSLYQGTEAFF.